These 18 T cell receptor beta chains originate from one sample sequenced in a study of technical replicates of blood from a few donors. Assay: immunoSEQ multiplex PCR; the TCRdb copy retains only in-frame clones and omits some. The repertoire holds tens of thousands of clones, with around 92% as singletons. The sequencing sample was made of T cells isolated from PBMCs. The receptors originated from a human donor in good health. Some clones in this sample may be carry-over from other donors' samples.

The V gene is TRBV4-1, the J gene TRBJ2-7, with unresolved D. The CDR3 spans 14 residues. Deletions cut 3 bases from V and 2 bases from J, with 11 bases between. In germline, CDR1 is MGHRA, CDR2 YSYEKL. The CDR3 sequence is CASSHPASTYEQYF. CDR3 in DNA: TGCGCCAGCAGCCATCCTGCCAGTACCTACGAGCAGTACTTC.

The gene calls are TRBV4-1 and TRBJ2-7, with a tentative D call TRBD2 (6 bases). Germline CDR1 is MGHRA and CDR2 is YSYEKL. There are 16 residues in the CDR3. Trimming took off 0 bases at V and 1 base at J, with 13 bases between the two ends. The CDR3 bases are TGCGCCAGCAGCCAAGAGTGGGCTAGCGCATCCTACGAGCAGTACTTC. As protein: CASSQEWASASYEQYF.

The CDR3 DNA sequence: TGCAGCGTTGAAGTCAATACAGGGACCTCCTACGAGCAGTACTTC. Its protein is CSVEVNTGTSYEQYF. The genes are TRBV29-1 and TRBJ2-7; possible D gene TRBD1, 6 bases. V gave up 1 base and J gave up 0 bases, with 13 bases separating them. The CDR3 runs 15 residues. Germline V gene data show CDR1 as SQVTM and CDR2 as ANQGSEA.

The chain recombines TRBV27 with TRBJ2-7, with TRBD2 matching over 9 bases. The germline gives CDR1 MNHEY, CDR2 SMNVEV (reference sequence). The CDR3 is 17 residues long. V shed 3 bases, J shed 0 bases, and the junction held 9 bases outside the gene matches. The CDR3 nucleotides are TGTGCCAGCAGTTTCTCTAATAGCGGGAGTTCCTCCTACGAGCAGTACTTC. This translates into CASSFSNSGSSSYEQYF.

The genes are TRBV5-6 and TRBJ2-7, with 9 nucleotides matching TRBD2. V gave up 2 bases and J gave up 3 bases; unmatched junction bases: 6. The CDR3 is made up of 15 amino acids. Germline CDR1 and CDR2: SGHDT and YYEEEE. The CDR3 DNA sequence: TGTGCCAGCAGCTTTTGGGGGCGGGGGGGCTACGAGCAGTACTTC. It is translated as CASSFWGRGGYEQYF.

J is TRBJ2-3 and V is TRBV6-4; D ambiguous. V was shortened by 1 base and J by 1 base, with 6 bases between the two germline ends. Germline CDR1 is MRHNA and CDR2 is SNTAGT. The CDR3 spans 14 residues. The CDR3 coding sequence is TGTGCCAGCAGTGACTTTGCGGGCACAGATACGCAGTATTTT. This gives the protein CASSDFAGTDTQYF.

The CDR3 DNA follows: TGTGCCAGCAGCCCCGGTTTACTATATTATGACAATGAGCAGTTCTTC. As protein: CASSPGLLYYDNEQFF. The chain joins TRBV11-2 to TRBJ2-1; D unresolved. CDR3 length equals 16 residues. V lost 5 bases and J lost 5, with 19 bases in between. CDR1 and CDR2 (germline): SGHAT, FQNNGV.

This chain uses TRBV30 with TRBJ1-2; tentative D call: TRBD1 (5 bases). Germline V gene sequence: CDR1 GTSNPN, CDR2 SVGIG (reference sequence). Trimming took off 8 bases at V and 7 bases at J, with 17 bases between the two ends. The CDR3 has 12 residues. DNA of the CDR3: TGTGCCGAGACCGTGTGGGGGGGTGGCTACACCTTC. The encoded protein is CAETVWGGGYTF.

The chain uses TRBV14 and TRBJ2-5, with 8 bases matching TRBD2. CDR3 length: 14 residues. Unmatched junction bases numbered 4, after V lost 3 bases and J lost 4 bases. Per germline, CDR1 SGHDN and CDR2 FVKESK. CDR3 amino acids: CASSQAGGVETQYF. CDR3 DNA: TGTGCCAGCAGCCAGGCGGGAGGAGTAGAGACCCAGTACTTC.

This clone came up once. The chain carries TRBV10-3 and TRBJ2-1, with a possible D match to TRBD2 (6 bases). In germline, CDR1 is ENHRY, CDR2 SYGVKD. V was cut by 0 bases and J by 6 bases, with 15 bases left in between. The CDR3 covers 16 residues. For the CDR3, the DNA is TGTGCCATCAGTGAGTCGGGTACGGGAGCCCGCAATGAGCAGTTCTTC. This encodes CAISESGTGARNEQFF.

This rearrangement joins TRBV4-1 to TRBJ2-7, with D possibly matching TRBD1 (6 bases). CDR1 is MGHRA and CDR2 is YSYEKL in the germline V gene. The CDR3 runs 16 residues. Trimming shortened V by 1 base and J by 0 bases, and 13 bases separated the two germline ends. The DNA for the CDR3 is TGCGCCAGCAGCCAAGTATTGGGACACAGCTCCTACGAGCAGTACTTC. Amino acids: CASSQVLGHSSYEQYF.

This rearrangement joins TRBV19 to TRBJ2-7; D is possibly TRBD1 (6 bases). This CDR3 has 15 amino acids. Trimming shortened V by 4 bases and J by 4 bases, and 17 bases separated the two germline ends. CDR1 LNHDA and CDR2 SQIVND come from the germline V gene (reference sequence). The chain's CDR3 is CASSKKPGQLYEQYF. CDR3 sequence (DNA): TGTGCCAGTAGTAAAAAACCGGGACAATTATACGAGCAGTACTTC.

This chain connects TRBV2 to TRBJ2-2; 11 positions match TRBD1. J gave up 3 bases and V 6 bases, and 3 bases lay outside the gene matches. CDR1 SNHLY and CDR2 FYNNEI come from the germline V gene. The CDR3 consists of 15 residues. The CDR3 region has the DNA TGTGCCAGCAGGATGGGACAGGGGGACACCGGGGAGCTGTTTTTT. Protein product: CASRMGQGDTGELFF.

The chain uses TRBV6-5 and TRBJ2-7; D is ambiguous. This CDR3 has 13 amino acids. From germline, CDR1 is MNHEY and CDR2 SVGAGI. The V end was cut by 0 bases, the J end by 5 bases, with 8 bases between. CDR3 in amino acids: CASSYSIGDEQYF. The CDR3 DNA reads TGTGCCAGCAGTTACTCGATAGGAGACGAGCAGTACTTC.

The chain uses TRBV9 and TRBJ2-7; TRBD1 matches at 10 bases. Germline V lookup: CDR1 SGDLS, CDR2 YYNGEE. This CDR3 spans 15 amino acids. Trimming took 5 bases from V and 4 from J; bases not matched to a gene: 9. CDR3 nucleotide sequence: TGTGCCAGCAGTCACGACGGGACAGGGGTTTACGAGCAGTACTTC. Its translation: CASSHDGTGVYEQYF. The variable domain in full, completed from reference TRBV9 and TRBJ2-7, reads DSGVTQTPKHLITATGQRVTLRCSPRSGDLSVYWYQQSLDQGLQFLIQYYNGEERAKGNILERFSAQQFPDLHSELNLSSLELGDSALYFCASSHDGTGVYEQYFGPGTRLTVT.

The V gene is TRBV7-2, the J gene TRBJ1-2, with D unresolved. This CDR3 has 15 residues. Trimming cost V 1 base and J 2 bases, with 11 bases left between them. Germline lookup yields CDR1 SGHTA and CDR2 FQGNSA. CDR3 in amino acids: CASSLGQVENYGYTF. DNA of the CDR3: TGTGCCAGCAGCTTAGGGCAGGTAGAGAACTATGGCTACACCTTC.

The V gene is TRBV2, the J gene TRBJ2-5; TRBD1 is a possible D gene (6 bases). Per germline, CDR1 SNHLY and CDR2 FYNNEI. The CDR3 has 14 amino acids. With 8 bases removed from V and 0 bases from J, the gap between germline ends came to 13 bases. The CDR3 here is CASSRQDNQETQYF. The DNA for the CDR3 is TGTGCCAGCTCGAGACAGGATAACCAAGAGACCCAGTACTTC.

The CDR3 spells CAWSRRTGSTDTQYF. DNA of the CDR3: TGTGCCTGGAGTAGAAGGACAGGTAGCACAGATACGCAGTATTTT. V and J are TRBV30 and TRBJ2-3; 7 positions agree with TRBD1. The CDR3 contains 15 residues. Trimming at V came to 2 bases and at J to 0 bases, leaving 5 bases not matched to a gene. Germline loops: CDR1 GTSNPN, CDR2 SVGIG (reference sequence).